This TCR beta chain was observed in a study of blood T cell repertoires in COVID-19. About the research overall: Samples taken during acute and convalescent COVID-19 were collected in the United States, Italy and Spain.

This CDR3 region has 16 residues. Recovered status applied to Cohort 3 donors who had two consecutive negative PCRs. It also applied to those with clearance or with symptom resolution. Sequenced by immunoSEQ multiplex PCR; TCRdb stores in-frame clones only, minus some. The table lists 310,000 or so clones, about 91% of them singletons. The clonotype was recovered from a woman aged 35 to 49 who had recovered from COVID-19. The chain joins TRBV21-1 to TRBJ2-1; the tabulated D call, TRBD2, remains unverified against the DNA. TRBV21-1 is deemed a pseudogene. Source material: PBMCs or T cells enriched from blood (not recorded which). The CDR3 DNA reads TGTGCCAGCAGCAAAGCGATGGGGACTGGGGACAATGAGCAGTTCTTC. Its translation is CASSKAMGTGDNEQFF.